Below are 16 T cell receptor beta chains sequenced from a single sample in a study of blood T cells in healthy people across ages. Using a J-beta primer mix together with a sample-barcoded 5' primer, a second PCR was run for roughly 7 to 11 cycles. TCRdb re-analysed the 5' RACE reads in MiXCR, keeping a single row per CDR3 protein. The repertoire holds about 1.5 million distinct CDR3 sequences, with roughly two fifths as singletons. Material for sequencing was blood. These receptor sequences come from a woman aged 18-30 years in good health.

This clonotype was counted once. The rearrangement links TRBV20-1 to TRBJ2-7; the D is unclear. Germline V lookup: CDR1 DFQATT, CDR2 SNEGSKA (reference sequence). This CDR3 spans 11 amino acids. Trimming left V 3 bases short and J 3 bases short, with 6 bases between. In DNA, the CDR3 is TGCAGTGCTAGTGAGGACTACGAGCAGTACTTC. Its translation: CSASEDYEQYF.

The chain links TRBV12-3 or TRBV12-4 to TRBJ1-5; no clear D gene. The CDR3 runs 16 residues. The V and J ends lost 1 base and 0 bases respectively, with 10 bases between them. CDR3 bases: TGTGCCAGCAGTTTAGGCCAGACTTATAGCAATCAGCCCCAGCATTTT. Amino acid sequence: CASSLGQTYSNQPQHF.

This clonotype appeared many times. V usage is TRBV20-1 and J usage is TRBJ2-7; D is unclear. The germline gives CDR1 DFQATT, CDR2 SNEGSKA (reference sequence). Trimming cost V 0 bases and J 2 bases, with 14 bases left between them. This CDR3 has 15 amino acids. CDR3 region: CSARDMPKNTYEQYF. The CDR3 nucleotides are TGCAGTGCTAGAGATATGCCCAAAAATACCTACGAGCAGTACTTC.

This clonotype turned up a few times. The rearrangement uses TRBV7-3 and TRBJ1-2; the D gene is possibly TRBD1 (6 bases). Germline loops: CDR1 SGHTA, CDR2 FQGTGA. The CDR3 runs to 13 residues. Trimming removed 3 bases at V and 6 bases at J, with 11 bases between. The CDR3 here is CASSFAGEHGYTF. The CDR3 DNA follows: TGTGCCAGCAGCTTTGCAGGGGAACATGGCTACACCTTC.

V gene TRBV20-1 combines with J gene TRBJ2-2, with 7 bases aligning to TRBD2. Looked up from germline, CDR1 is DFQATT and CDR2 is SNEGSKA (reference sequence). The CDR3 has 14 amino acids. Trimming removed 3 bases from V and 1 base from J; junction bases left unmatched: 2. The CDR3 DNA follows: TGCAGTGCTAGGACTAGCCTGAACACCGGGGAGCTGTTTTTT. As protein: CSARTSLNTGELFF.

This sequence joins TRBV20-1 and TRBJ2-7; tentative D call: TRBD1 (6 bases). Germline-derived CDR1 and CDR2 are DFQATT and SNEGSKA (reference sequence). This CDR3 has 12 amino acids. V lost 6 bases, J lost 0 bases, and 9 bases lay in between. The CDR3 spells CSAGQSSYEQYF. The CDR3 DNA is TGCAGTGCCGGACAGAGCTCCTACGAGCAGTACTTC.

This clonotype was counted a few times. The chain uses TRBV20-1 and TRBJ2-3; D gene ambiguous. V lost 6 bases, J lost 3 bases, and 16 bases lay in between. The CDR3 spans 14 residues. Looked up from germline, CDR1 is DFQATT and CDR2 is SNEGSKA (reference sequence). In nucleotides, the CDR3 is TGCAGTGCCCAACTATTCACCGTTACAGATACGCAGTATTTT. Translated: CSAQLFTVTDTQYF.

This clonotype was counted only a few times. The V call is TRBV20-1, the J call TRBJ2-1; 8 nucleotides match TRBD2. The CDR3 is 14 residues long. The V and J ends lost 3 bases and 12 bases, in that order; junction bases with no gene match: 13. Germline V gene data show CDR1 as DFQATT and CDR2 as SNEGSKA (reference sequence). The CDR3 is CSASRISGELMQFF. The CDR3 DNA is TGCAGTGCTAGCCGTATTAGCGGGGAGCTAATGCAGTTCTTC.

In this sample, this clonotype turned up a few times. The chain carries TRBV7-9 and TRBJ2-1; no clear D. Trimming stripped 5 bases from V and 0 bases from J, with 14 bases between. This CDR3 spans 16 amino acids. Germline CDR1 SEHNR, CDR2 FQNEAQ (reference sequence). Here the CDR3 reads CASSSLLASSYNEQFF. The DNA for the CDR3 is TGTGCCAGCAGCAGTTTACTTGCTAGCTCCTACAATGAGCAGTTCTTC. Drawing the rest from reference TRBV7-9 and TRBJ2-1, the complete variable domain is DTGVSQNPRHKITKRGQNVTFRCDPISEHNRLYWYRQTLGQGPEFLTYFQNEAQLEKSRLLSDRFSAERPKGSFSTLEIQRTEQGDSAMYLCASSSLLASSYNEQFFGPGTRLTVL.

The V and J genes are TRBV20-1 and TRBJ2-5; 11 bases are a match to TRBD2. V shed 5 bases and J 2 bases; nucleotides not matched to a gene: 7. Germline V gives CDR1 DFQATT, CDR2 SNEGSKA (reference sequence). The CDR3 has 15 amino acids. This CDR3 reads CSAPTSGGPQETQYF. In nucleotides, the CDR3 is TGCAGTGCTCCCACTAGCGGGGGACCTCAAGAGACCCAGTACTTC.

CDR3: CASSQMSDGELFF. As DNA, the CDR3 is TGCGCCAGCAGCCAAATGAGTGACGGGGAGCTGTTTTTT. The rearrangement uses TRBV4-3 and TRBJ2-2; D not certain. This CDR3 has 13 residues. From germline, CDR1 is LGHNA and CDR2 YSLEER. V gave up 2 bases and J gave up 7 bases, with 8 bases separating them.

This clonotype was counted a few times. The chain joins TRBV9 to TRBJ2-5; D gene unclear. CDR3 size: 13 residues. Trimming took 0 bases from V and 5 from J, leaving 8 bases between them. Per the germline V gene, CDR1 is SGDLS and CDR2 is YYNGEE. The CDR3 is CASSVDEWETQYF. CDR3 nucleotides: TGTGCCAGCAGCGTAGATGAATGGGAGACCCAGTACTTC.

This clonotype was found a few times. Sequence at one end of the junction differs from germline and may be a read error. This chain uses TRBV29-1 with TRBJ2-3, with D unclear. The CDR3 spans 13 residues. CDR1 SQVTM and CDR2 ANQGSEA come from the germline V gene. The DNA of the CDR3 is TGCAGCGTTGCCAAGCTAGAAAGAGATAGGCAGTATTTT. Its protein product is CSVAKLERDRQYF.

This clonotype was counted many times. The gene calls are TRBV6-2 or TRBV6-3 and TRBJ1-1, with D perhaps TRBD1 (5 bases). Trimming pared 4 bases from V and 0 bases from J, leaving 9 bases between. The CDR3 loop spans 14 amino acids. Germline assignment: CDR1 MNHEY and CDR2 SVGEGT. The CDR3 loop reads CASSSDSMNTEAFF. The CDR3 region has the DNA TGTGCCAGCAGTTCTGACAGCATGAACACTGAAGCTTTCTTT.

This chain joins TRBV7-9 and TRBJ2-1; D may be TRBD1 (5 bases). The CDR3 is made up of 14 amino acids. The germline CDR1 and CDR2 sequences are SEHNR and FQNEAQ (reference sequence). Trimming took off 5 bases at V and 7 bases at J, with 15 bases between the two ends. The CDR3 protein is CASSNGLQGNEQFF. CDR3 sequence (DNA): TGTGCCAGCAGCAACGGCTTGCAGGGAAATGAGCAGTTCTTC.

This sequence joins TRBV12-3 or TRBV12-4 and TRBJ2-7; D call uncertain. There are 14 residues in the CDR3. V lost 1 base, J lost 5 bases, and 12 bases lay in between. CDR3 amino acids: CASSLDPGPNEQYF. CDR3 nucleotide sequence: TGTGCCAGCAGTTTAGACCCAGGACCAAACGAGCAGTACTTC.